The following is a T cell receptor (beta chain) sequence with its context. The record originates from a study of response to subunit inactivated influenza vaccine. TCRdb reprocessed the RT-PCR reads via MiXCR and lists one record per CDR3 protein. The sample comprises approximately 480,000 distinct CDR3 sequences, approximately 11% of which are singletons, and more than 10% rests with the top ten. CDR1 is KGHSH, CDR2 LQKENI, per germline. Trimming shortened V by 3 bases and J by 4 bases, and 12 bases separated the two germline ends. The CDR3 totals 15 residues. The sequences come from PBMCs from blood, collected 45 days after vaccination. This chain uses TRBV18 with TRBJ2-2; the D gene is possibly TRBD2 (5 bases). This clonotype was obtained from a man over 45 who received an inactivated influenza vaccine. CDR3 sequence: CASSPQQEVTGELFF. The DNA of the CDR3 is TGTGCCAGCTCACCCCAGCAGGAGGTCACCGGGGAGCTGTTTTTT.